These T cell receptor beta chains were read from a single sample in a study of T cell responses to AZD1222 COVID-19 vaccine. The table came from immunoSEQ multiplex PCR; TCRdb's copy has only in-frame clones and leaves some out. The sample lists 84,000 or so clones, roughly 90% occurring once. The sequenced sample was peripheral blood, obtained on day 0 of AZD1222 vaccination. The receptors here all came from an adult in good health. Both conserved end residues are part of each CDR3. D genes are given only for firm matches. Where a row states a size, it is once, few, many or the class of an expanded clone; other rows omit it.

TRBV19	-	-	TRBJ1-1	CASSIARAENTEAFF	TGTGCCAGTAGTATCGCGCGAGCCGAGAACACTGAAGCTTTCTTT
TRBV7-9	-	-	TRBJ1-1	CASSPRGNTEAFF	TGTGCCAGCAGCCCCAGGGGGAACACTGAAGCTTTCTTT
TRBV7-9	-	-	TRBJ1-1	CASSSGGRGNTEAFF	TGTGCCAGCAGCTCCGGGGGGAGGGGGAACACTGAAGCTTTCTTT
TRBV6-5	-	-	TRBJ2-7	CASSSGGQNSLRQYF	TGTGCCAGCAGTTCCGGGGGACAGAACTCCCTACGTCAGTACTTC
TRBV20-1	-	-	TRBJ1-5	CSASEQINSNQPQHF	TGCAGTGCTAGTGAACAGATTAATAGCAATCAGCCCCAGCATTTT
TRBV5-1	-	-	TRBJ2-3	CASRVDHNTDTQYF	TGCGCCAGCAGAGTGGACCATAACACAGATACGCAGTATTTT
TRBV30	-	-	TRBJ1-2	CAWSARQSVRGYTF	TGTGCCTGGAGTGCGAGACAGTCAGTAAGAGGCTACACCTTC
TRBV6-1	once	-	TRBJ2-7	CASSEAATGGYEQYF	TGTGCCAGCAGTGAAGCAGCGACCGGGGGCTACGAGCAGTACTTC
TRBV12-3/TRBV12-4	once	-	TRBJ1-2	CASSEAVRAGYTF	TGTGCCAGCAGTGAGGCTGTCCGGGCAGGCTACACCTTC
TRBV5-1	-	-	TRBJ1-4	CATKTVPGTNEKLFF	TGCGCCACCAAGACAGTCCCCGGGACTAATGAAAAACTGTTTTTT
TRBV4-3	-	TRBD1	TRBJ1-4	CASSQGNRGGEKLFF	TGCGCCAGCAGCCAAGGGAACAGGGGAGGTGAAAAACTGTTTTTT
TRBV4-3	-	-	TRBJ1-4	CASSQKATSTNEKLFF	TGCGCCAGCAGCCAAAAAGCCACTTCAACTAATGAAAAACTGTTTTTT
TRBV5-6	-	-	TRBJ1-1	CASSRLDRKGTEAFF	TGTGCCAGCAGCCGCCTGGACAGAAAAGGGACTGAAGCTTTCTTT
TRBV7-9	-	TRBD1	TRBJ1-5	CASSLGRDRGNQPQHF	TGTGCCAGCAGCTTAGGCCGGGACAGGGGCAATCAGCCCCAGCATTTT
TRBV5-4	-	-	TRBJ2-2	CASSVEGNTGELFF	TGTGCCAGCAGCGTCGAGGGGAACACCGGGGAGCTGTTTTTT
TRBV3-1/TRBV3-2	-	-	TRBJ2-7	CASSWDPQKQYF	TGTGCCAGCAGCTGGGACCCACAAAAGCAGTACTTC
TRBV10-3	-	-	TRBJ1-1	CAITPRGDLGTEAFF	TGTGCCATCACCCCAAGGGGTGATTTGGGGACTGAAGCTTTCTTT
TRBV7-8	-	TRBD1	TRBJ1-4	CASSPRQGRKGLPNEKLFF	TGTGCCAGCAGCCCAAGACAGGGGCGCAAGGGGCTCCCTAATGAAAAACTGTTTTTT
TRBV3-1/TRBV3-2	-	-	TRBJ1-5	CASSQDLGVKQPQHF	TGTGCCAGCAGCCAAGATCTGGGGGTGAAACAGCCCCAGCATTTT
TRBV9	-	-	TRBJ2-1	CASRPVGTTYNEQFF	TGTGCCAGCAGGCCGGTGGGGACAACCTACAATGAGCAGTTCTTC
TRBV5-5	once	TRBD2	TRBJ2-3	CASSHTGTSGRDTQYF	TGTGCCAGCAGCCATACCGGGACTAGCGGGAGGGATACGCAGTATTTT
TRBV10-3	-	-	TRBJ2-7	CAISDRYEQYF	TGTGCCATCAGCGACAGGTACGAGCAGTACTTC
TRBV5-1	-	TRBD2	TRBJ2-7	CASSVTGTSGSSYEQYF	TGCGCCAGCAGCGTGACCGGGACTAGCGGGAGCTCCTACGAGCAGTACTTC
TRBV6-5	-	TRBD1	TRBJ1-3	CASSSYPGQKGNTIYF	TGTGCCAGCAGTTCTTACCCGGGACAGAAGGGAAACACCATATATTTT
TRBV14	-	-	TRBJ2-1	CASSPTQGEQFF	TGTGCCAGCAGCCCTACTCAGGGTGAGCAGTTCTTC
TRBV11-3	once	-	TRBJ1-5	CASRVREPQHF	TGTGCCAGCCGGGTTCGGGAGCCCCAGCATTTT
TRBV10-2	-	-	TRBJ1-6	CASTPENGWYNSPLHF	TGCGCCAGCACCCCGGAGAACGGCTGGTATAATTCACCCCTCCACTTT
TRBV30	-	TRBD1	TRBJ2-6	CACGTGLSGANVLTF	TGTGCCTGCGGGACAGGGTTATCTGGGGCCAACGTCCTGACTTTC
TRBV29-1	-	-	TRBJ2-3	CSVAKPTGANADTQYF	TGCAGCGTAGCCAAACCTACCGGGGCCAACGCAGATACGCAGTATTTT
TRBV5-1	-	TRBD1	TRBJ2-1	CASSLEDRAHEQFF	TGCGCCAGCAGCTTGGAGGACAGGGCCCATGAGCAGTTCTTC
TRBV30	-	-	TRBJ1-2	CAWSAGDYGYTF	TGTGCCTGGAGTGCAGGGGACTATGGCTACACCTTC
TRBV7-6	-	-	TRBJ1-4	CASSLDDGGTQKLFF	TGTGCCAGCAGCTTAGATGACGGGGGTACCCAAAAACTGTTTTTT
TRBV5-1	-	-	TRBJ2-3	CASSLGGMGSTDTQYF	TGCGCCAGCAGCTTAGGAGGGATGGGTAGCACAGATACGCAGTATTTT
TRBV6-1	-	TRBD2	TRBJ2-5	CASSAQATSGRVAQYF	TGTGCCAGCAGTGCCCAGGCGACTAGCGGGAGGGTGGCCCAGTACTTC
TRBV7-2	once	-	TRBJ1-5	CASSSGGISEQPQHF	TGTGCCAGCAGCTCCGGCGGAATTTCGGAGCAGCCCCAGCATTTT
TRBV28	-	TRBD2	TRBJ2-3	CASSSSGAALGTQYF	TGTGCCAGCAGTTCTAGCGGGGCCGCCTTGGGTACGCAGTATTTT
TRBV28	-	TRBD2	TRBJ2-1	CASSSSGTAYNEQFF	TGTGCCAGCAGCTCTAGCGGGACGGCATACAATGAGCAGTTCTTC
TRBV12-3/TRBV12-4	-	TRBD1	TRBJ1-2	CASRRDRGPGYTF	TGTGCCAGCAGAAGGGACAGGGGGCCTGGCTACACCTTC
TRBV7-2	once	-	TRBJ2-5	CASSLDRRETQYF	TGTGCCAGCAGCCTCGATAGGCGCGAGACCCAGTACTTC
TRBV20-1	-	-	TRBJ1-1	CSASLANTEAFF	TGCAGTGCTAGTCTCGCGAACACTGAAGCTTTCTTT
TRBV11-1	-	-	TRBJ2-1	CASSLDPQGYNEQFF	TGTGCCAGCAGCTTAGATCCCCAGGGGTACAATGAGCAGTTCTTC
TRBV6-2/TRBV6-3	-	TRBD2	TRBJ2-5	CASSYVGGGQETQYF	TGTGCCAGCAGTTACGTCGGGGGGGGGCAAGAGACCCAGTACTTC
TRBV25-1	-	-	TRBJ1-6	CASSQPGHVNSPLHF	TGTGCCAGCTCGCAACCGGGCCATGTTAATTCACCCCTCCACTTT
TRBV18	-	TRBD1	TRBJ1-2	CASSPGQSRSGYTF	TGTGCCAGCTCACCGGGACAGTCTCGGTCTGGCTACACCTTC
TRBV19	-	TRBD1	TRBJ2-6	CASSPTGAGANVLTF	TGTGCCAGTAGCCCTACAGGGGCTGGGGCCAACGTCCTGACTTTC
TRBV20-1	-	-	TRBJ1-5	CSAGPQPQHF	TGCAGTGCTGGACCTCAGCCCCAGCATTTT
TRBV18	-	TRBD1	TRBJ1-5	CASSRDRGQDQPQHF	TGTGCCAGCTCCCGGGACAGGGGGCAGGACCAGCCCCAGCATTTT
TRBV15	-	TRBD1	TRBJ1-2	CATSRQGAHGYTF	TGTGCCACCAGTCGACAGGGGGCTCATGGCTACACCTTC
TRBV4-1	-	-	TRBJ1-5	CASSQALTGNQPQHF	TGCGCCAGCAGCCAAGCACTCACAGGGAATCAGCCCCAGCATTTT